Included here is one T cell receptor (beta chain) sequence, with context. Its antigen is still unknown. This sample was taken from a study of T cells after posttransplantation cyclophosphamide. Study-level results: Skin or GI-infiltrating T cells shared few TRB sequences with blood. Later blood repertoires were often dominated by clones from the donor CD8+ memory compartment. After PTCy, TRB diversity resembled that of CNI/methotrexate controls.

Germline assignment: CDR1 SGHKS and CDR2 YYEKEE (reference sequence). The length of the CDR3 is 16 residues. Trimming cost V 1 base and J 0 bases, with 11 bases left between them. Measured with immunoSEQ multiplex PCR; TCRdb has only the in-frame clones, and not every one. Found here are some 21,000 clones, approximately 90% of them singletons; the top ten hold about 2%. Control samples came 1 year after myeloablative marrow transplants with methotrexate plus calcineurin inhibitor. The chain carries TRBV5-5 and TRBJ1-3; D is perhaps TRBD1 (5 bases). This clonotype originated in a female patient in her 30s who received an allogeneic stem cell transplant from an unrelated donor, was CMV-positive, and had acute and chronic GVHD. Some T cells could come from the graft donor. Source: PBMCs, taken just over 350 days after allogeneic stem cell transplant with calcineurin inhibitor and methotrexate. The CDR3 bases are TGTGCCAGCAGCTTGACAGGAAGAGCCTCTGGAAACACCATATATTTT. Protein product: CASSLTGRASGNTIYF.